Included here is one TCR beta chain sequence, with context. Germline V gene lookup returns CDR1 MNHEY and CDR2 SVGEGT. The length of the CDR3 is 14 residues. Between the trimmed V and J ends, which lost 0 bases and 1 base, there was a span of 7 bases. Original data processing: Estimates of nucleated cell counts were drawn from the amplification of reference gene primers. Data came from immunoSEQ multiplex PCR; TCRdb stores just in-frame clones and leaves some out. Clone size and the V and J calls come from that table; the DNA yielded D and trimming. The sample consists of approximately 150,000 clones, 60% to 85% of them appearing once. The sample is drawn from a study of blood T cell repertoires in COVID-19.

This chain connects TRBV6-2 or TRBV6-3 to TRBJ2-7; the D is unclear. This receptor was taken from a man over 45 with active or convalescent COVID-19. Sequenced sample: peripheral blood. CDR3 nucleotide sequence: TGTGCCAGCAGTTACTCGGCTAGGTCCTACGAGCAGTACTTC. This translates into CASSYSARSYEQYF.